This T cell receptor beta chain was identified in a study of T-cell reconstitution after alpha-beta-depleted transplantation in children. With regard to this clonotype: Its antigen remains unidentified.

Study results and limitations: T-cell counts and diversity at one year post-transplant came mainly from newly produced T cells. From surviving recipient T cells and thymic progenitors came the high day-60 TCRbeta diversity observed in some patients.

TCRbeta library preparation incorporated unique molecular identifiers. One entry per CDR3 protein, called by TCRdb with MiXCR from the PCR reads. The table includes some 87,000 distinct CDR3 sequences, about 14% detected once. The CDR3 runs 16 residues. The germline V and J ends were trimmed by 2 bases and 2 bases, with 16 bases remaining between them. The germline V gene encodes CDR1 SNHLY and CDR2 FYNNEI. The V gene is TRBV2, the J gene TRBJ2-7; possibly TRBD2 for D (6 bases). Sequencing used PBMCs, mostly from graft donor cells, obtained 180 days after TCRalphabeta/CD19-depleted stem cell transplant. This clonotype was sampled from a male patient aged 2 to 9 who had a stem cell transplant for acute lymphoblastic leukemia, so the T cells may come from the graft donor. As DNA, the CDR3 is TGTGCCAGCAGTGAAATGAGGCGCGGGGTCGCCTACGAGCAGTACTTC. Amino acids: CASSEMRRGVAYEQYF.